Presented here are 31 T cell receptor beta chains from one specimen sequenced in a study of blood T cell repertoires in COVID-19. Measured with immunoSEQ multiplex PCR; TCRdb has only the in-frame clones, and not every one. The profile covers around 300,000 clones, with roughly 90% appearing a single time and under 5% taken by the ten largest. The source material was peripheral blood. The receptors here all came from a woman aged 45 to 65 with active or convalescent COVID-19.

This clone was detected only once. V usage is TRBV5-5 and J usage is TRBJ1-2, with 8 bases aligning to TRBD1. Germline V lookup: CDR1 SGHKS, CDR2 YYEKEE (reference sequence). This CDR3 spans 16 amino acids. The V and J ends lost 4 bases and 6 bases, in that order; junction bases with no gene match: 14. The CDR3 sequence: CASSPGQGISNDGYTF. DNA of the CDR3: TGTGCCAGCAGCCCCGGACAGGGTATATCCAACGATGGCTACACCTTC.

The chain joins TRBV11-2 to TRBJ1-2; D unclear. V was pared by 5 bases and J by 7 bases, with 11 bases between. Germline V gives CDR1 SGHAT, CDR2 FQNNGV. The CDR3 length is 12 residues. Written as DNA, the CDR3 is TGTGCCAGCAGCCACACGGGTAGTGGCTACACCTTC. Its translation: CASSHTGSGYTF.

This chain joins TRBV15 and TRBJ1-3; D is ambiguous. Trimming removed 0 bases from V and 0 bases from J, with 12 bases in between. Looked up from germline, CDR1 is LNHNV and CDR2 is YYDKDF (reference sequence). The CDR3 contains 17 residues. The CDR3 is CATSREVIMSSGNTIYF. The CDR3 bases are TGTGCCACCAGCAGAGAGGTAATCATGAGCTCTGGAAACACCATATATTTT.

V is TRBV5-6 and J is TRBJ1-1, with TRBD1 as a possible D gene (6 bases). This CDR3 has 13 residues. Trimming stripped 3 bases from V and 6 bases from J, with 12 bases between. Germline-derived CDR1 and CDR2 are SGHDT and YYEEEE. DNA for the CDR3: TGTGCCAGCAGCTCTGAACAGGGTCCTGAAGCTTTCTTT. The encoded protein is CASSSEQGPEAFF.

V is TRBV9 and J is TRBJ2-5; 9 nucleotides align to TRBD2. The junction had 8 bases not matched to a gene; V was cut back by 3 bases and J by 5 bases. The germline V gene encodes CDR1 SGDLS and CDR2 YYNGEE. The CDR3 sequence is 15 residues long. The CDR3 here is CASSASSGGPETQYF. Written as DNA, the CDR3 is TGTGCCAGCAGCGCATCAAGCGGGGGGCCGGAGACCCAGTACTTC.

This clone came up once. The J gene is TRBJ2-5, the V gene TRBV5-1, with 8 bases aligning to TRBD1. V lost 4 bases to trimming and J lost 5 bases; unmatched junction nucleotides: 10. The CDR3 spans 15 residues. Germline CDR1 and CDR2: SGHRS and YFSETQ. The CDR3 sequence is CASSAPDRVGETQYF. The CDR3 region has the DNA TGCGCCAGCAGCGCGCCGGACAGGGTCGGGGAGACCCAGTACTTC.

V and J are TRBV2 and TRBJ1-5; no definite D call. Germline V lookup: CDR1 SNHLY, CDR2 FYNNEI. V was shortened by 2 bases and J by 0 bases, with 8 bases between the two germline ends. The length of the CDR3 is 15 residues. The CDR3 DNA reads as TGTGCCAGCAGTGAAACCGACATTAGCAATCAGCCCCAGCATTTT. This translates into CASSETDISNQPQHF.

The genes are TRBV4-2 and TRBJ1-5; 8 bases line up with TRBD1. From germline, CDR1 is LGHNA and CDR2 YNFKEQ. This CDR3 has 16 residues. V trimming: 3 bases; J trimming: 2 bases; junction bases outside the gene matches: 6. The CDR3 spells CASSQRTGQGNQPQHF. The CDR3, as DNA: TGTGCCAGCAGCCAGAGGACAGGGCAGGGCAATCAGCCCCAGCATTTT.

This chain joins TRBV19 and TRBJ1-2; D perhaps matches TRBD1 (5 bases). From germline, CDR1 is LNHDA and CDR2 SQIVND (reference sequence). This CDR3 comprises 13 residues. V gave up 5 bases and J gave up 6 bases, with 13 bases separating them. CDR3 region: CASSPQGWDGYTF. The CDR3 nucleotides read TGTGCCAGTAGTCCTCAGGGTTGGGATGGCTACACCTTC.

DNA for the CDR3: TGTGCCAGCAGCCAAGATCTTCTGTATGGCTACACCTTC. This gives the protein CASSQDLLYGYTF. The chain has TRBV3-1 (or the pseudogene TRBV3-2) and TRBJ1-2; D remains ambiguous. Trimming removed 0 bases at V and 5 bases at J, with 7 bases between. Germline assignment: CDR1 LGHDT and CDR2 YNNKEL (reference sequence). The CDR3 length is 13 residues.

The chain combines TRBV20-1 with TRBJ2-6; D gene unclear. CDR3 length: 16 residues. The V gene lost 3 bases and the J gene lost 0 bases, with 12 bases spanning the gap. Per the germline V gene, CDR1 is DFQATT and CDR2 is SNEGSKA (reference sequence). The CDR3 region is CSASDPNFSGANVLTF. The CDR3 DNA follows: TGCAGTGCTAGTGATCCCAATTTCTCTGGGGCCAACGTCCTGACTTTC.

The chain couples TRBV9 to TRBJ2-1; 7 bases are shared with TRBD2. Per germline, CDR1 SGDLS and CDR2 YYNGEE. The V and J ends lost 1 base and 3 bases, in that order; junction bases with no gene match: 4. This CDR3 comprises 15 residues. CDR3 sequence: CASSVWGGNYNEQFF. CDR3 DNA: TGTGCCAGCAGCGTATGGGGGGGAAACTACAATGAGCAGTTCTTC.

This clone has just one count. The CDR3 spells CATSIGSGSKDEQFF. CDR3 bases: TGTGCCACCAGCATAGGGAGCGGGAGTAAGGATGAGCAGTTCTTC. The chain joins TRBV15 to TRBJ2-1, with TRBD2 matching over 8 bases. CDR3 length: 15 amino acids. The V segment lost 4 bases and the J segment 8 bases; nucleotides outside the gene matches: 10. CDR1 is LNHNV, CDR2 YYDKDF, per germline (reference sequence).

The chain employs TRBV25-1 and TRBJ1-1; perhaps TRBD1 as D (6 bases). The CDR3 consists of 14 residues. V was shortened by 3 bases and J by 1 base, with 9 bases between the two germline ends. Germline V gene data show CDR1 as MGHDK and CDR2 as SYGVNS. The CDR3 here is CASSDLRGNTEAFF. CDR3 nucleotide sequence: TGTGCCAGCAGTGATCTCAGGGGGAACACTGAAGCTTTCTTT.

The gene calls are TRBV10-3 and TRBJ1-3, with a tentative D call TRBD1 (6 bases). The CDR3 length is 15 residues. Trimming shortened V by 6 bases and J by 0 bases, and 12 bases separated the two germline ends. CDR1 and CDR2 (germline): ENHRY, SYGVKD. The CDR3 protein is CAIRQGLGSGNTIYF. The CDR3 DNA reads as TGTGCCATCAGGCAGGGGCTCGGCTCTGGAAACACCATATATTTT.

CDR3 nucleotides: TGTGCCTGGAGTGTTACAGCTTTCTATGGCTACACCTTC. Amino acid sequence: CAWSVTAFYGYTF. The chain recombines TRBV30 with TRBJ1-2; D uncertain. Germline CDR1 and CDR2: GTSNPN and SVGIG (reference sequence). There are 13 residues in the CDR3. Trimming cost V 0 bases and J 4 bases, with 9 bases left between them.

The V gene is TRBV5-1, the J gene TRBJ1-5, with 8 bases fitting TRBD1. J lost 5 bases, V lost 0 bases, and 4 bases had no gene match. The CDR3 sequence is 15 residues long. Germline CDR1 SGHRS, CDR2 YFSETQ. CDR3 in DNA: TGCGCCAGCAGCTTGGGGCTGACAGGGGATCAGCCCCAGCATTTT. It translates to CASSLGLTGDQPQHF.

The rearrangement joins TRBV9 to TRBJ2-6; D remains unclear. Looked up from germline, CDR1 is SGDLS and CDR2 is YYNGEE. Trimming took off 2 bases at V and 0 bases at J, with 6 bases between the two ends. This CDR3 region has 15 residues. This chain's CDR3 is CASSVQSSGANVLTF. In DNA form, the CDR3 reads TGTGCCAGCAGCGTCCAATCCTCTGGGGCCAACGTCCTGACTTTC.

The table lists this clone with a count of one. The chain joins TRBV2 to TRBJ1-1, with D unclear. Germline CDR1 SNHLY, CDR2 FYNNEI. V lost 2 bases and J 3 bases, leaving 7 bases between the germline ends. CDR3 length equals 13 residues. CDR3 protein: CASSESSHTEAFF. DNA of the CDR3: TGTGCCAGCAGTGAATCTTCTCACACTGAAGCTTTCTTT.

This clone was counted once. The CDR3 nucleotides are TGTGCCAGCAGCTTAGATCGGGGACACCCGGTCTACACCTTC. Its translation is CASSLDRGHPVYTF. This chain links TRBV11-2 with TRBJ1-2, with D perhaps TRBD1 (6 bases). V lost 0 bases and J 10 bases, leaving 15 bases between the germline ends. The V gene's germline CDR1 is SGHAT and CDR2 FQNNGV. This CDR3 is 14 amino acids long. Complete variable domain (other parts from reference TRBV11-2 and TRBJ1-2): EAGVAQSPRYKIIEKRQSVAFWCNPISGHATLYWYQQILGQGPKLLIQFQNNGVVDDSQLPKDRFSAERLKGVDSTLKIQPAKLEDSAVYLCASSLDRGHPVYTFGSGTRLTVV.

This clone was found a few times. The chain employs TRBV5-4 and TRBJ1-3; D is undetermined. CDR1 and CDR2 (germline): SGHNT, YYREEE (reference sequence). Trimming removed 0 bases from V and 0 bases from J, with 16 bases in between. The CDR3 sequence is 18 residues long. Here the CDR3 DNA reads TGTGCCAGCAGCTTGGCCGGTGAGGGCATCGCCTCTGGAAACACCATATATTTT. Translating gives CASSLAGEGIASGNTIYF. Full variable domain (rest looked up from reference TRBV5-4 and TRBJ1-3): ETGVTQSPTHLIKTRGQQVTLRCSSQSGHNTVSWYQQALGQGPQFIFQYYREEENGRGNFPPRFSGLQFPNYSSELNVNALELDDSALYLCASSLAGEGIASGNTIYFGEGSWLTVV.

The CDR3 protein is CASGTSRTQFF. CDR3 bases: TGTGCTAGTGGGACTTCACGAACCCAGTTCTTC. V and J are TRBV12-5 and TRBJ2-1; no definite D call. The V gene lost 6 bases and the J gene lost 13 bases, with 13 bases spanning the gap. Germline CDR1 reads LGHNT; CDR2 reads FRNRAP. CDR3 length equals 11 residues.

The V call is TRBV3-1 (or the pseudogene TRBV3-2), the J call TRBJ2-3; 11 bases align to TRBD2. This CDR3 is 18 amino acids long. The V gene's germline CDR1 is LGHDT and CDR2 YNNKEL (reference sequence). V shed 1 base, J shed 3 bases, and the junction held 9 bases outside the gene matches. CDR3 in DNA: TGTGCCAGCAGCCAAGCCCCGAACTTAGCGGGAGGGACAGATACGCAGTATTTT. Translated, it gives CASSQAPNLAGGTDTQYF.

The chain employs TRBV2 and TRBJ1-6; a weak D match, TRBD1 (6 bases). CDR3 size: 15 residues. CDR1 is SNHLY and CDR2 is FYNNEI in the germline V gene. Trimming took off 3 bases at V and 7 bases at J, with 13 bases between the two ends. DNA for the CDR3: TGTGCCAGCAGTGAGAGGACAGAGAGAAATTCACCCCTCCACTTT. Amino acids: CASSERTERNSPLHF.

The CDR3 loop is CASSLQLQETQYF. CDR3 bases: TGTGCCAGCAGCTTACAGCTCCAAGAGACCCAGTACTTC. The chain employs TRBV5-4 and TRBJ2-5; D uncertain. Trimming cost V 2 bases and J 1 base, with 6 bases left between them. The germline V gene has CDR1 SGHNT and CDR2 YYREEE (reference sequence). The CDR3 totals 13 residues.

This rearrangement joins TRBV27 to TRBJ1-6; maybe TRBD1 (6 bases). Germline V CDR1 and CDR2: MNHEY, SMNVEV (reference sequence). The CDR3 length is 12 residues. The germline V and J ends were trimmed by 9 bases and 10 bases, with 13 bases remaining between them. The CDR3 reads CASRGRGSPLHF. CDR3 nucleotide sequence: TGTGCCAGTAGGGGGAGGGGATCACCCCTCCACTTT.

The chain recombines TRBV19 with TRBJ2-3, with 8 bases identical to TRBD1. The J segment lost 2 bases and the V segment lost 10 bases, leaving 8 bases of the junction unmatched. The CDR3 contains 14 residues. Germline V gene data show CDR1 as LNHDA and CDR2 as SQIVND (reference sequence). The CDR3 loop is CATGQGSYTDTQYF. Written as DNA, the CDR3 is TGTGCCACCGGACAGGGAAGTTACACAGATACGCAGTATTTT.

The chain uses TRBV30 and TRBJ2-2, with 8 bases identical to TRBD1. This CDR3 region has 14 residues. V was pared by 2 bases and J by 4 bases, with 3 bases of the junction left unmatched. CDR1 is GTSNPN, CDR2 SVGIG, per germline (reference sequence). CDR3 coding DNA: TGTGCCTGGAGTCGACAGGGGCTCACCGGGGAGCTGTTTTTT. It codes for CAWSRQGLTGELFF.

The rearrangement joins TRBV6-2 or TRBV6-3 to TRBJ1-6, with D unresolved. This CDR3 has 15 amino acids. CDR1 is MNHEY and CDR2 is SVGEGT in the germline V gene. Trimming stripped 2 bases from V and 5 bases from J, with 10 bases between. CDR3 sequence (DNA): TGTGCCAGCAGTTACGAGCCGCCGGATAATTCACCCCTCCACTTT. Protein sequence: CASSYEPPDNSPLHF.

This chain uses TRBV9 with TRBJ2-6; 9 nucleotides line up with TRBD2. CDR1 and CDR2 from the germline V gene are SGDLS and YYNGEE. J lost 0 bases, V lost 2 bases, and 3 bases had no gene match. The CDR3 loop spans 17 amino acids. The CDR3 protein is CASSVAGGPSGANVLTF. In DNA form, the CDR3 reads TGTGCCAGCAGCGTTGCGGGGGGGCCCTCTGGGGCCAACGTCCTGACTTTC.

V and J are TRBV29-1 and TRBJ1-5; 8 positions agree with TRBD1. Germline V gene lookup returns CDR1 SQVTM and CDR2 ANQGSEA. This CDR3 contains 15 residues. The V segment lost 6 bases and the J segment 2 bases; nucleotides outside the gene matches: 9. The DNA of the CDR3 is TGCAGCGTACGACGGACAGGGTATCGCAATCAGCCCCAGCATTTT. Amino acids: CSVRRTGYRNQPQHF.